This record concerns one TCR beta chain sequence. The data are from a study of blood T cell repertoires in COVID-19. Turning to the study itself: Both acute and convalescent COVID-19 samples were obtained from the United States, Italy and Spain. Sources were T cells, B-cell-depleted T cells, or PBMCs; the material itself was cDNA or gDNA.

In the original workflow: From reference gene primer amplification, estimates of nucleated cell counts were derived. TCRdb's copy holds only in-frame clones and misses some; the assay was immunoSEQ multiplex PCR. That table furnishes V, J and clone size, whereas the DNA furnished D and trimming. The sample has a few hundred thousand clones, approximately 82% seen once. V lost 6 bases and J 2 bases, leaving 10 bases between the germline ends. Germline V gene sequence: CDR1 MDHEN, CDR2 SYDVKM. The CDR3 is 13 amino acids. The chain carries TRBV28 and TRBJ1-2; weak D call: TRBD1 (5 bases). Specimen: peripheral blood. The clonotype originates from a man aged 45-65 years with active or convalescent COVID-19. In DNA form, the CDR3 reads TGTGCCAGCAGCCCCAAGGGGAACTATGGCTACACCTTC. It specifies CASSPKGNYGYTF.